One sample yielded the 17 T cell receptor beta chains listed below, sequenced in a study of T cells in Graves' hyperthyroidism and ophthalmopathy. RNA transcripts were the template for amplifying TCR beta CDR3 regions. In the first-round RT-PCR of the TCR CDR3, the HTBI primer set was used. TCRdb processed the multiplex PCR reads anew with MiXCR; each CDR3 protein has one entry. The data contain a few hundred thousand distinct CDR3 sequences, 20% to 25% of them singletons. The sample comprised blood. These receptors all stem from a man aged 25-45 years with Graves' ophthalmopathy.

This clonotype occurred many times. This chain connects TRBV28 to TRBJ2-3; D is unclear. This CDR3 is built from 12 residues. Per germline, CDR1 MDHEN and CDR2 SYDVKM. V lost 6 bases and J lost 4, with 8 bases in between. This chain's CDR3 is CASSRLPDTQYF. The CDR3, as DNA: TGTGCCAGCAGCCGCCTTCCAGATACGCAGTATTTT.

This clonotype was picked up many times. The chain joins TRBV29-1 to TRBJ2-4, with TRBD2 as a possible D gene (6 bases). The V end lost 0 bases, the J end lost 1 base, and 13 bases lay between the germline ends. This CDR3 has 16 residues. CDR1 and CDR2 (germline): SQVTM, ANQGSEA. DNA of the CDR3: TGCAGCGTTGAAGATGTCGGGAGCCATGCCAAAAACATTCAGTACTTC. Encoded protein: CSVEDVGSHAKNIQYF.

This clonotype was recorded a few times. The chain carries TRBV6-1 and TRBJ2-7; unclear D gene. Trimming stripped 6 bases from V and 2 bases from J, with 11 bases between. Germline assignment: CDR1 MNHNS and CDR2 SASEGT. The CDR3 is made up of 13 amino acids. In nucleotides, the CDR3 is TGTGCCAGCAGAGGAAATCATGCCTACGAGCAGTACTTC. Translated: CASRGNHAYEQYF.

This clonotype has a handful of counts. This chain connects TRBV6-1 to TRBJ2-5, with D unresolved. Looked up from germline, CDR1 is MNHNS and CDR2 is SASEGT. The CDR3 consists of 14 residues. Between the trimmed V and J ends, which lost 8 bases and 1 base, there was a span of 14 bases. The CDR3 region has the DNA TGTGCCAGCTCAGAGCCCCTAATCCAAGAGACCCAGTACTTC. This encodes CASSEPLIQETQYF.

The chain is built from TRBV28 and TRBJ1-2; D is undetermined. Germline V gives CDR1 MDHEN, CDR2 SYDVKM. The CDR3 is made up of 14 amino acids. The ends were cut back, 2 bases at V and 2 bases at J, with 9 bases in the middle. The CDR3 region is CASSLKDLNYGYTF. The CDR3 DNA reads TGTGCCAGCAGTTTAAAGGACCTAAACTATGGCTACACCTTC.

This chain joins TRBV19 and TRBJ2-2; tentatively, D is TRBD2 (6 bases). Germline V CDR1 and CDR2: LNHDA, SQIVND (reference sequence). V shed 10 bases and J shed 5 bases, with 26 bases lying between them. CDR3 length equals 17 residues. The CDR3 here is CATTTRRRGSLTGELFF. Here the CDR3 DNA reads TGTGCCACCACCACGAGGCGGCGGGGTAGTCTTACCGGGGAGCTGTTTTTT.

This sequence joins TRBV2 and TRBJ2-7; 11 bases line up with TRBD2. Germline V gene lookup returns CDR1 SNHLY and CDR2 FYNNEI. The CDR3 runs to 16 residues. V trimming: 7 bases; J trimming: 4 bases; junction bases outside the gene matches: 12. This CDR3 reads CASMGLAAFGGYEQYF. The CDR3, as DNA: TGTGCCAGCATGGGACTAGCGGCCTTCGGCGGGTACGAGCAGTACTTC.

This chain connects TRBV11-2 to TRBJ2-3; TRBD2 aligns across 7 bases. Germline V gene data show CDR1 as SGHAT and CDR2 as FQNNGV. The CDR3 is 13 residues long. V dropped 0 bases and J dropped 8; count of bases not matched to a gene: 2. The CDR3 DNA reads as TGTGCCAGCAGCTTAGAAGGACTAGGTACGCAGTATTTT. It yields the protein CASSLEGLGTQYF. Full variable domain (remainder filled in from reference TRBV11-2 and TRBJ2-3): EAGVAQSPRYKIIEKRQSVAFWCNPISGHATLYWYQQILGQGPKLLIQFQNNGVVDDSQLPKDRFSAERLKGVDSTLKIQPAKLEDSAVYLCASSLEGLGTQYFGPGTRLTVL.

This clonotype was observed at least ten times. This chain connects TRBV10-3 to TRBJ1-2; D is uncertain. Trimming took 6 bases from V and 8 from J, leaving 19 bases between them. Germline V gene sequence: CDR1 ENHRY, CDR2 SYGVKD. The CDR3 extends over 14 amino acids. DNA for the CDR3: TGTGCCATCAGGCCGGGAACCTCCCTGGAGGGCTACACCTTC. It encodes CAIRPGTSLEGYTF.

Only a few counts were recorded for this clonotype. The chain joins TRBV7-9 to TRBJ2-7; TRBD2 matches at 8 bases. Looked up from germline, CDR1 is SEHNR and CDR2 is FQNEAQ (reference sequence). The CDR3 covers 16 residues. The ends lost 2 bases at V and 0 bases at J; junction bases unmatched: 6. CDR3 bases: TGTGCCAGCAGCTTACCCGGGGGGGGTAACTCCTACGAGCAGTACTTC. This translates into CASSLPGGGNSYEQYF.

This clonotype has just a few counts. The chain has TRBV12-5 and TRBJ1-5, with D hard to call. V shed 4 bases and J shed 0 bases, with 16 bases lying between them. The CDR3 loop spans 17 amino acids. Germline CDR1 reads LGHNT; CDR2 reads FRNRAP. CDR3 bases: TGTGCTAGTGGTTCCCCAAATGGCCACATTAGCAATCAGCCCCAGCATTTT. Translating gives CASGSPNGHISNQPQHF.

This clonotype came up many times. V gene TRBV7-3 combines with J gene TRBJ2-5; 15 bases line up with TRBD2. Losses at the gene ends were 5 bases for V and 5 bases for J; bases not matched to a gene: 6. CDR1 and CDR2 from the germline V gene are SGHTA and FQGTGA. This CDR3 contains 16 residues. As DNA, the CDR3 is TGTGCCAGCAGCCCAGGACTAGCGGGAGGGAGGGAGACCCAGTACTTC. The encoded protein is CASSPGLAGGRETQYF.

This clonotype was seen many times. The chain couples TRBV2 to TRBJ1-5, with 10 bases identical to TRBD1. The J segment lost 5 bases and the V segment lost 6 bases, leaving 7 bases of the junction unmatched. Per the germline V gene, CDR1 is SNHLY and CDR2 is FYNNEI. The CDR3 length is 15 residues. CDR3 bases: TGTGCCAGCAGGGAGCCGGGACAGGGGTATCAGCCCCAGCATTTT. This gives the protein CASREPGQGYQPQHF.

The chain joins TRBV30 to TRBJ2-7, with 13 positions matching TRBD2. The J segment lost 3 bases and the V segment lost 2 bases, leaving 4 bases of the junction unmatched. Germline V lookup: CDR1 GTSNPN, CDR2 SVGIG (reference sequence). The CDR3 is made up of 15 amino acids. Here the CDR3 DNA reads TGTGCCTGGAGTACGGGACTAGCGGGACTCTACGAGCAGTACTTC. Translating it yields CAWSTGLAGLYEQYF.

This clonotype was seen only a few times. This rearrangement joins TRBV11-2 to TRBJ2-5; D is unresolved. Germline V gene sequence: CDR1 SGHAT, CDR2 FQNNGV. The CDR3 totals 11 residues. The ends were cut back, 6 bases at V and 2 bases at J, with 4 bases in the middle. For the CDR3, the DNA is TGTGCCAGCAGAGTTCAAGAGACCCAGTACTTC. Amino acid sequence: CASRVQETQYF.

The DNA of the CDR3 is TGTGCCAGCAGAACCCTGGGGGGGTCCTCCTCCTACGAGCAGTACTTC. Translation gives CASRTLGGSSSYEQYF. The chain uses TRBV28 and TRBJ2-7; 7 positions match TRBD2. CDR3 size: 16 residues. V gave up 6 bases and J gave up 0 bases; unmatched junction bases: 11. Looked up from germline, CDR1 is MDHEN and CDR2 is SYDVKM.

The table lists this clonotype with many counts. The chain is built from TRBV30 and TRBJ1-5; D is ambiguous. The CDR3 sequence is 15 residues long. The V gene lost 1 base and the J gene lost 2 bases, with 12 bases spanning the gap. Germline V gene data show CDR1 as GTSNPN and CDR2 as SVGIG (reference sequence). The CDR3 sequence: CAWSAGMMGNQPQHF. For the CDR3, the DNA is TGTGCCTGGAGTGCCGGTATGATGGGCAATCAGCCCCAGCATTTT.